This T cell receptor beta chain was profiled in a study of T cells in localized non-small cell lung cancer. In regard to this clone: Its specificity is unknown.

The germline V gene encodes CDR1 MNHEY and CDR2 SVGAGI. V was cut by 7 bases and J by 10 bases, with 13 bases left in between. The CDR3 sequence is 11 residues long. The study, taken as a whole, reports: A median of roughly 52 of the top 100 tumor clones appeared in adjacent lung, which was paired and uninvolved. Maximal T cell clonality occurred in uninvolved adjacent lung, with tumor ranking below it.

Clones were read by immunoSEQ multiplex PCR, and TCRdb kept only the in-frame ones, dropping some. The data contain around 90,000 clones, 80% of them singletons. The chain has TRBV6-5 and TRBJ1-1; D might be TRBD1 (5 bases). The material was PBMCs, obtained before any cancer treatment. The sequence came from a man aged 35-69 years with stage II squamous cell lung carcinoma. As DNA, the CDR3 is TGTGCCAGCAAGGGAGGGGTAGTAGCTTTCTTT. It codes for CASKGGVVAFF.